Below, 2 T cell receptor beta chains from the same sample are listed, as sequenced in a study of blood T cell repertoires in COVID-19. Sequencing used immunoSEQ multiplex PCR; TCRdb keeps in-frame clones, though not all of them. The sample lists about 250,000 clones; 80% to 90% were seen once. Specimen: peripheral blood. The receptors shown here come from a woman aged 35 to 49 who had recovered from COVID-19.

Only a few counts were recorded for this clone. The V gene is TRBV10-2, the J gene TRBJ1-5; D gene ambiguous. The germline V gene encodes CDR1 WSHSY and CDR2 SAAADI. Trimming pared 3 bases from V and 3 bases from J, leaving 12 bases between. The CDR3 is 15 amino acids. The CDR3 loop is CASSESSGYNQPQHF. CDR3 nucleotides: TGCGCCAGCAGTGAATCATCGGGGTACAATCAGCCCCAGCATTTT.

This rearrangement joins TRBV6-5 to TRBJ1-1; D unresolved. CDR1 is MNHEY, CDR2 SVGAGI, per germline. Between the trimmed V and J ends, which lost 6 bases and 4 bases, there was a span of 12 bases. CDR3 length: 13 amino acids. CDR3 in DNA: TGTGCCAGCAGCGTACCGGGAGTCACTGAAGCTTTCTTT. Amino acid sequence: CASSVPGVTEAFF.